What follows are 24 T cell receptor beta chains derived from one specimen sequenced in a study of blood T cell repertoires in COVID-19. TCRdb's table, derived via immunoSEQ multiplex PCR, lists solely in-frame clones and lacks some. Of some 14,000 clones detected, about 80% appear once; the ten largest clones hold about 9%. The sequenced material came from peripheral blood. The receptor source for this set is a human donor in a cohort sampled during active COVID-19.

The chain is built from TRBV4-1 and TRBJ2-2; TRBD2 matches at 12 bases. CDR3 length equals 18 residues. V lost 1 base, J lost 4 bases, and 7 bases stayed unmatched. Germline lookup yields CDR1 MGHRA and CDR2 YSYEKL. The CDR3 sequence is CASSQVGLAGRGTGELFF. The DNA for the CDR3 is TGCGCCAGCAGCCAAGTAGGACTAGCGGGAAGGGGCACCGGGGAGCTGTTTTTT.

The V gene is TRBV9, the J gene TRBJ2-3; the match to TRBD1 covers 7 bases. The CDR3 has 14 amino acids. The V and J ends lost 2 bases and 6 bases, in that order; junction bases with no gene match: 6. Per germline, CDR1 SGDLS and CDR2 YYNGEE. CDR3 coding DNA: TGTGCCAGCAGCGTCGAGGGGGCGATGGATACGCAGTATTTT. Encoded protein: CASSVEGAMDTQYF.

The V and J genes are TRBV5-8 and TRBJ2-1; 12 bases map to TRBD2. With 5 bases clipped from V and 6 bases from J, the junction kept 3 bases outside the gene matches. Germline V gene sequence: CDR1 SGHTS, CDR2 YDEGEE. This CDR3 comprises 14 residues. CDR3 amino acids: CASRPTSGSNEQFF. The DNA for the CDR3 is TGTGCCAGCAGACCGACTAGCGGGAGCAATGAGCAGTTCTTC.

The chain recombines TRBV5-4 with TRBJ2-7; tentatively, D is TRBD2 (5 bases). Looked up from germline, CDR1 is SGHNT and CDR2 is YYREEE (reference sequence). The CDR3 has 15 amino acids. V lost 4 bases, J lost 4 bases, and 18 bases lay in between. CDR3: CASSLEGSRSYEQYF. The CDR3, as DNA: TGTGCCAGCAGCCTCGAGGGATCCCGCAGTTACGAGCAGTACTTC.

The chain uses TRBV5-1 and TRBJ2-3, with TRBD2 matching over 7 bases. Losses at the gene ends were 4 bases for V and 4 bases for J; bases not matched to a gene: 15. Germline CDR1 reads SGHRS; CDR2 reads YFSETQ. CDR3 length: 17 amino acids. CDR3 nucleotide sequence: TGCGCCAGCAGCCGAATTGCCGGCGGGGGTCCGGCAGATACGCAGTATTTT. Its translation: CASSRIAGGGPADTQYF.

The chain combines TRBV11-2 with TRBJ2-5; D is possibly TRBD2 (6 bases). The V gene lost 1 base and the J gene lost 1 base, with 7 bases spanning the gap. Germline CDR1 SGHAT, CDR2 FQNNGV. This CDR3 is built from 14 residues. The chain's CDR3 is CASSLGGIQETQYF. The CDR3 DNA reads as TGTGCCAGCAGCTTAGGCGGGATCCAAGAGACCCAGTACTTC. The whole variable domain, filled in from reference TRBV11-2 and TRBJ2-5, reads EAGVAQSPRYKIIEKRQSVAFWCNPISGHATLYWYQQILGQGPKLLIQFQNNGVVDDSQLPKDRFSAERLKGVDSTLKIQPAKLEDSAVYLCASSLGGIQETQYFGPGTRLLVL.

The chain carries TRBV28 and TRBJ2-1, with 7 bases that match TRBD2. Germline CDR1 and CDR2: MDHEN and SYDVKM. The CDR3 covers 15 residues. V lost 6 bases, J lost 0 bases, and 5 bases stayed unmatched. DNA of the CDR3: TGTGCCAGCAGGGGTACTAGCGTCTCCTACAATGAGCAGTTCTTC. This translates into CASRGTSVSYNEQFF.

This chain uses TRBV5-8 with TRBJ1-2, with no clear D. The length of the CDR3 is 13 residues. CDR1 SGHTS and CDR2 YDEGEE come from the germline V gene. V shed 6 bases and J shed 0 bases, with 9 bases lying between them. The CDR3 sequence is CASNINTNYGYTF. The CDR3 nucleotides are TGTGCCAGCAACATCAACACTAACTATGGCTACACCTTC.

The genes are TRBV5-1 and TRBJ2-3; no definite D call. CDR3 length: 14 residues. Between the trimmed V and J ends, which lost 4 bases and 0 bases, there was a span of 9 bases. CDR1 SGHRS and CDR2 YFSETQ come from the germline V gene. The CDR3 loop is CASSVGSSTDTQYF. The DNA of the CDR3 is TGCGCCAGCAGCGTGGGTTCTAGCACAGATACGCAGTATTTT.

This clone occurred once. The CDR3 here is CASSLDYLETQYF. CDR3 in DNA: TGTGCCAGCAGCTTAGACTATCTGGAGACCCAGTACTTC. J is TRBJ2-5 and V is TRBV7-8; no clear D. Per germline, CDR1 SGHVS and CDR2 FQNEAQ. Trimming stripped 1 base from V and 5 bases from J, with 8 bases between. The CDR3 sequence is 13 residues long. The variable domain in full, with the rest retrieved from reference TRBV7-8 and TRBJ2-5, is GAGVSQSPRYKVAKRGQDVALRCDPISGHVSLFWYQQALGQGPEFLTYFQNEAQLDKSGLPSDRFFAERPEGSVSTLKIQRTQQEDSAVYLCASSLDYLETQYFGPGTRLLVL.

The CDR3 here is CASSSGTGTGGEKLFF. The CDR3 DNA follows: TGTGCCAGCAGCTCGGGGACAGGCACGGGGGGTGAAAAACTGTTTTTT. The chain carries TRBV14 and TRBJ1-4; 8 bases map to TRBD1. The V gene end was trimmed by 5 bases and the J gene end by 7 bases; junction bases not matched to a gene: 12. The germline CDR1 and CDR2 sequences are SGHDN and FVKESK. This CDR3 has 16 residues.

The chain carries TRBV5-6 and TRBJ2-6; 7 positions match TRBD1. With V trimmed by 4 bases and J by 0 bases, 7 bases remained unmatched. The CDR3 consists of 17 residues. CDR1 is SGHDT, CDR2 YYEEEE, per germline. The CDR3 region is CASSRPDRDSGANVLTF. CDR3 DNA sequence: TGTGCCAGCAGCCGACCCGACAGGGACTCTGGGGCCAACGTCCTGACTTTC.

The CDR3 loop is CASSGPGQERRFEQYF. The CDR3 nucleotides are TGTGCCAGCAGTGGACCGGGACAGGAGCGTAGGTTCGAGCAGTACTTC. The rearrangement joins TRBV27 to TRBJ2-7, with 8 bases that match TRBD1. Germline trimming cut 5 bases from V and 6 bases from J; bases unmatched to any gene: 15. The CDR3 is made up of 16 amino acids. CDR1 and CDR2 (germline): MNHEY, SMNVEV (reference sequence).

This clone was seen more than once but under ten times. The chain is built from TRBV6-5 and TRBJ2-1, with 8 bases fitting TRBD2. This CDR3 comprises 15 residues. V shed 6 bases, J shed 4 bases, and the junction held 8 bases outside the gene matches. Germline V gives CDR1 MNHEY, CDR2 SVGAGI. CDR3 bases: TGTGCCAGCAGCGGTAGGGGACTAGAATACAATGAGCAGTTCTTC. This translates into CASSGRGLEYNEQFF.

The chain has TRBV29-1 and TRBJ1-4, with D possibly matching TRBD1 (6 bases). The ends were cut back, 6 bases at V and 4 bases at J, with 15 bases in the middle. Germline CDR1 reads SQVTM; CDR2 reads ANQGSEA. CDR3 length equals 14 residues. The CDR3, as DNA: TGCAGCGTCCTGTCGGACAGAAGTAATGAAAAACTGTTTTTT. Translating gives CSVLSDRSNEKLFF.

The chain is built from TRBV11-2 and TRBJ2-1; TRBD2 might be the D (5 bases). Per the germline V gene, CDR1 is SGHAT and CDR2 is FQNNGV. The CDR3 length is 16 residues. Trimming took off 3 bases at V and 7 bases at J, with 19 bases between the two ends. This CDR3 reads CASSLMGMSGENEQFF. In DNA form, the CDR3 reads TGTGCCAGCAGCTTGATGGGGATGAGCGGCGAAAATGAGCAGTTCTTC.

The V and J genes are TRBV6-2 or TRBV6-3 and TRBJ2-7, with TRBD2 matching 15 bases. The CDR3 totals 18 residues. Unmatched junction bases numbered 7, after V lost 2 bases and J lost 2 bases. Germline-derived CDR1 and CDR2 are MNHEY and SVGEGT. The CDR3 nucleotides are TGTGCCAGCAGTTACAGTAGGACTAGCGGGAGGGGCGCCTACGAGCAGTACTTC. Amino acids: CASSYSRTSGRGAYEQYF.

The J gene is TRBJ2-5, the V gene TRBV2, with 15 bases aligning to TRBD2. After removal of 0 bases from V and 2 bases from J, the junction contained 4 bases not matched to a gene. The germline V gene has CDR1 SNHLY and CDR2 FYNNEI. The CDR3 consists of 18 residues. CDR3 protein: CASSEAGLAGGTQETQYF. Written as DNA, the CDR3 is TGTGCCAGCAGTGAAGCGGGACTAGCGGGGGGCACACAAGAGACCCAGTACTTC. The whole variable domain, filled in from reference TRBV2 and TRBJ2-5, reads EPEVTQTPSHQVTQMGQEVILRCVPISNHLYFYWYRQILGQKVEFLVSFYNNEISEKSEIFDDQFSVERPDGSNFTLKIRSTKLEDSAMYFCASSEAGLAGGTQETQYFGPGTRLLVL.

This clone was seen a handful of times. The same CDR3 arises from other DNA sequences in this sample as well. The chain carries TRBV11-2 and TRBJ1-4, with D tentatively TRBD1 (6 bases). There are 13 residues in the CDR3. V was pared by 5 bases and J by 5 bases, with 9 bases between. From germline, CDR1 is SGHAT and CDR2 FQNNGV. The CDR3 nucleotides are TGTGCCAGCAGCCTCGACAGGAATGAAAAACTGTTTTTT. It is translated as CASSLDRNEKLFF.

Concerning this clone: Other DNA sequences in this specimen translate into the identical CDR3. The V gene is TRBV12-3 or TRBV12-4, the J gene TRBJ2-7; D is possibly TRBD2 (6 bases). The V end lost 8 bases, the J end lost 1 base, and 12 bases lay between the germline ends. This CDR3 is 13 amino acids long. The DNA of the CDR3 is TGTGCCAGCTCCCGGGACTCGTCCTACGAGCAGTACTTC. It specifies CASSRDSSYEQYF.

This sequence joins TRBV19 and TRBJ1-4; no definite D call. Germline-derived CDR1 and CDR2 are LNHDA and SQIVND (reference sequence). With 3 bases removed from V and 4 bases from J, the gap between germline ends came to 12 bases. This CDR3 is 15 amino acids long. CDR3 sequence reads: CASSIWEGSNEKLFF. In DNA form, the CDR3 reads TGTGCCAGTAGTATTTGGGAGGGAAGTAATGAAAAACTGTTTTTT.

The genes are TRBV18 and TRBJ1-1; the match to TRBD1 covers 7 bases. This CDR3 region has 15 residues. The V segment lost 5 bases and the J segment 1 base; nucleotides outside the gene matches: 7. CDR1 is KGHSH, CDR2 LQKENI, per germline. The CDR3 DNA follows: TGTGCCAGCTCAGAAATGGGACAGAAGAACACTGAAGCTTTCTTT. This gives the protein CASSEMGQKNTEAFF.

The chain employs TRBV9 and TRBJ1-6, with TRBD1 matching over 7 bases. Unmatched junction bases numbered 10, after V lost 3 bases and J lost 10 bases. The CDR3 totals 15 residues. Germline V gives CDR1 SGDLS, CDR2 YYNGEE. The CDR3 bases are TGTGCCAGCAGCGCCGGGACAGCGTTTGGGTCACCCCTCCACTTT. It translates to CASSAGTAFGSPLHF. Using reference TRBV9 and TRBJ1-6 for the parts outside the CDR3, the full variable domain is DSGVTQTPKHLITATGQRVTLRCSPRSGDLSVYWYQQSLDQGLQFLIQYYNGEERAKGNILERFSAQQFPDLHSELNLSSLELGDSALYFCASSAGTAFGSPLHFGNGTRLTVT.

V and J are TRBV7-2 and TRBJ2-5, with 8 bases identical to TRBD2. After removal of 0 bases from V and 1 base from J, the junction contained 7 bases not matched to a gene. There are 17 residues in the CDR3. CDR1 and CDR2 from the germline V gene are SGHTA and FQGNSA. CDR3 amino acids: CASSLASSGSVQETQYF. The CDR3 nucleotides read TGTGCCAGCAGCTTAGCGTCCAGCGGGAGTGTCCAAGAGACCCAGTACTTC.